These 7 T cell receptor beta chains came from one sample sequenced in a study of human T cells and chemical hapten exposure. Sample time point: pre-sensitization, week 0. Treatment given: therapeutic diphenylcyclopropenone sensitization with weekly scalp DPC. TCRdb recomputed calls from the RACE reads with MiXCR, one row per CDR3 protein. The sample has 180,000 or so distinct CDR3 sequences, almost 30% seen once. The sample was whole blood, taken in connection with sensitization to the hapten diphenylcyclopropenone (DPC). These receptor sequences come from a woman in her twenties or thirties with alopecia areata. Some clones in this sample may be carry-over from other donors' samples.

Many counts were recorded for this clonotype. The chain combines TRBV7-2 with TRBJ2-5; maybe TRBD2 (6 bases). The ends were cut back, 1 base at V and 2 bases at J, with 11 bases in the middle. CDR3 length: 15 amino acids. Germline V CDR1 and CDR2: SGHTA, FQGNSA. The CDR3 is CASSLGGTPQETQYF. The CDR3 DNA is TGTGCCAGCAGCTTAGGCGGGACGCCGCAAGAGACCCAGTACTTC.

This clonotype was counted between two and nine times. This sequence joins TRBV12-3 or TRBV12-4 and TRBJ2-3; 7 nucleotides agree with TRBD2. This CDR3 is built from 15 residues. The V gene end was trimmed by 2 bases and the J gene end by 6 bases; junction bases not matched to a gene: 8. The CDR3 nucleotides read TGTGCCAGCAGTTTACAGCCCGCGGGGGTGGATACGCAGTATTTT. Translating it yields CASSLQPAGVDTQYF.

This CDR3 reads CASSQPGPHEQYF. In DNA form, the CDR3 reads TGTGCCAGCAGTCAACCGGGACCCCACGAGCAGTACTTC. The J gene is TRBJ2-7, the V gene TRBV2; TRBD1 or TRBD2 may be the D gene (5 bases each). With 5 bases removed from V and 5 bases from J, the gap between germline ends came to 13 bases. CDR1 and CDR2 (germline): SNHLY, FYNNEI. The CDR3 spans 13 residues. Drawing the rest from reference TRBV2 and TRBJ2-7, the complete variable domain is EPEVTQTPSHQVTQMGQEVILRCVPISNHLYFYWYRQILGQKVEFLVSFYNNEISEKSEIFDDQFSVERPDGSNFTLKIRSTKLEDSAMYFCASSQPGPHEQYFGPGTRLTVT.

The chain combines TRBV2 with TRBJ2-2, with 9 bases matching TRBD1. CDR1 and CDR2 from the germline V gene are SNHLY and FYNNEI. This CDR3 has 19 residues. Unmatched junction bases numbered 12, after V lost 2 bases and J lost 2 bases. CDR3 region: CASSESSPRTGANTGELFF. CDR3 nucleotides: TGTGCCAGCAGTGAATCTTCACCCCGGACAGGGGCAAACACCGGGGAGCTGTTTTTT. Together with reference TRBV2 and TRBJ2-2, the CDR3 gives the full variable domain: EPEVTQTPSHQVTQMGQEVILRCVPISNHLYFYWYRQILGQKVEFLVSFYNNEISEKSEIFDDQFSVERPDGSNFTLKIRSTKLEDSAMYFCASSESSPRTGANTGELFFGEGSRLTVL.

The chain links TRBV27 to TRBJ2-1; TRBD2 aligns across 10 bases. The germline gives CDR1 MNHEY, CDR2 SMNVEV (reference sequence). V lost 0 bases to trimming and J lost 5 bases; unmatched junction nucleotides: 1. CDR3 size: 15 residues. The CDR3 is CASSLSGLAHNEQFF. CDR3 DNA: TGTGCCAGCAGTTTATCGGGACTAGCGCACAATGAGCAGTTCTTC.

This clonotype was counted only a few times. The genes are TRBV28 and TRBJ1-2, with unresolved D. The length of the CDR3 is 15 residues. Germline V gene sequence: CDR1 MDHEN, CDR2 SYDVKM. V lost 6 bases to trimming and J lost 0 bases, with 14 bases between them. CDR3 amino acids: CASSPDERPNYGYTF. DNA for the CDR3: TGTGCCAGCAGCCCCGATGAGCGTCCTAACTATGGCTACACCTTC.

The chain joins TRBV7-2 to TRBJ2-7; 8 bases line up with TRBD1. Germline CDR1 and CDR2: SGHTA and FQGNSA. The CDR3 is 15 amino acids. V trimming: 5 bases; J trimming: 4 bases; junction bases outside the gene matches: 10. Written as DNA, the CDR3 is TGTGCCAGCAGCGTCCGGACAGGGAATAAGTACGAGCAGTACTTC. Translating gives CASSVRTGNKYEQYF.